One sample yielded the 14 T cell receptor beta chains listed below, sequenced in a study of OX40 agonist ivuxolimab in advanced cancers. Profiled with immunoSEQ multiplex PCR; TCRdb holds only in-frame clones, not every one. This table has under 140,000 clones, roughly 89% appearing once. The sequencing used CD4+ or CD8+ T cells sorted from blood, collected in a trial of the OX40 agonist ivuxolimab. The receptors originated from an adult with an advanced solid tumor such as melanoma, head and neck, liver or kidney cancer.

The rearrangement links TRBV28 to TRBJ2-2; D might be TRBD1 or TRBD2, each matching 5 bases. With 2 bases removed from V and 3 bases from J, the gap between germline ends came to 16 bases. CDR1 and CDR2 from the germline V gene are MDHEN and SYDVKM. The CDR3 runs 17 residues. The DNA for the CDR3 is TGTGCCAGCAGTTTAGGCCGGGGCGCGAGGGACACCGGGGAGCTGTTTTTT. Translated: CASSLGRGARDTGELFF.

A few counts support this clone. The gene calls are TRBV7-9 and TRBJ1-5, with 9 positions matching TRBD1. CDR1 is SEHNR, CDR2 FQNEAQ, per germline (reference sequence). V was clipped by 4 bases and J by 2 bases; unmatched bases: 3. The CDR3 extends over 15 amino acids. DNA of the CDR3: TGTGCCAGCAGCTCGGGACAGGGTGGCAATCAGCCCCAGCATTTT. Translating gives CASSSGQGGNQPQHF. Full variable domain (rest looked up from reference TRBV7-9 and TRBJ1-5): DTGVSQNPRHKITKRGQNVTFRCDPISEHNRLYWYRQTLGQGPEFLTYFQNEAQLEKSRLLSDRFSAERPKGSFSTLEIQRTEQGDSAMYLCASSSGQGGNQPQHFGDGTRLSIL.

This sequence joins TRBV5-1 and TRBJ2-1, with 7 positions matching TRBD1. Germline V CDR1 and CDR2: SGHRS, YFSETQ. V lost 3 bases, J lost 1 base, and 4 bases stayed unmatched. The CDR3 is 15 amino acids. The CDR3 loop reads CASSSTGASYNEQFF. In DNA, the CDR3 is TGCGCCAGCAGCTCTACAGGGGCTTCCTACAATGAGCAGTTCTTC.

This clone was seen once. This sequence joins TRBV1 and TRBJ1-5. TRBV1 constitutes a pseudogene. This CDR3 has 21 residues. Here the CDR3 reads CTSSEDPGHKGEGNSNQPQHF. For the CDR3, the DNA is TGCACCAGCAGCGAGGATCCGGGACACAAAGGGGAGGGGAATAGCAATCAGCCCCAGCATTTT.

The rearrangement joins TRBV28 to TRBJ2-7, with D tentatively TRBD2 (5 bases). Germline CDR1 reads MDHEN; CDR2 reads SYDVKM. This CDR3 is built from 12 residues. V lost 7 bases and J lost 2, with 9 bases in between. The DNA for the CDR3 is TGTGCCAGCACGGCGGGTACCTACGAGCAGTACTTC. It translates to CASTAGTYEQYF.

CDR3 loop: CASSSGTAHSPLHF. The CDR3 DNA reads TGTGCCAGCAGCTCCGGGACGGCCCATTCACCCCTCCACTTT. V gene TRBV7-9 combines with J gene TRBJ1-6, with D tentatively TRBD1 (5 bases). Germline CDR1 and CDR2: SEHNR and FQNEAQ (reference sequence). Trimming stripped 4 bases from V and 8 bases from J, with 12 bases between. This CDR3 contains 14 residues.

This clone turned up a few times. The chain is built from TRBV6-5 and TRBJ1-2; a possible D gene is TRBD1 (6 bases). Germline V gives CDR1 MNHEY, CDR2 SVGAGI. Trimming pared 7 bases from V and 6 bases from J, leaving 15 bases between. The CDR3 sequence is 13 residues long. The CDR3 coding sequence is TGTGCCAGCACGAAACAGGGTTTTGATGGCTACACCTTC. Translation gives CASTKQGFDGYTF.

The chain uses TRBV19 and TRBJ1-2, with 7 bases aligning to TRBD1. After removal of 7 bases from V and 1 base from J, the junction contained 3 bases not matched to a gene. This CDR3 spans 13 amino acids. CDR1 is LNHDA and CDR2 is SQIVND in the germline V gene (reference sequence). The CDR3 DNA reads TGTGCCAGTAAGGGACAGCTTAACTATGGCTACACCTTC. This sequence encodes CASKGQLNYGYTF.

The rearrangement uses TRBV4-2 and TRBJ2-7; D is undetermined. Germline CDR1 and CDR2: LGHNA and YNFKEQ. The CDR3 contains 16 residues. V shed 0 bases and J shed 0 bases, with 12 bases lying between them. CDR3 nucleotides: TGTGCCAGCAGCCAAGATTCAACGGTAAACTCCTACGAGCAGTACTTC. This sequence encodes CASSQDSTVNSYEQYF.

The chain carries TRBV9 and TRBJ2-1; tentatively, D is TRBD2 (6 bases). The CDR3 loop spans 16 amino acids. Per germline, CDR1 SGDLS and CDR2 YYNGEE. Trimming removed 0 bases from V and 0 bases from J, with 10 bases in between. The CDR3 loop reads CASSVGLVSSYNEQFF. The CDR3 coding sequence is TGTGCCAGCAGCGTAGGACTAGTCAGCTCCTACAATGAGCAGTTCTTC.

This chain joins TRBV6-1 and TRBJ1-2, with D perhaps matching TRBD1 (6 bases). V was shortened by 4 bases and J by 5 bases, with 11 bases between the two germline ends. Germline V lookup: CDR1 MNHNS, CDR2 SASEGT. There are 13 residues in the CDR3. For the CDR3, the DNA is TGTGCCAGCAGTGGGACAGTAAAATATGGCTACACCTTC. As protein: CASSGTVKYGYTF.

V and J are TRBV19 and TRBJ2-3; D uncertain. V lost 0 bases, J lost 2 bases, and 6 bases lay in between. This CDR3 spans 14 amino acids. Germline V gene data show CDR1 as LNHDA and CDR2 as SQIVND (reference sequence). The DNA for the CDR3 is TGTGCCAGTAGTATAGATCTAAACACAGATACGCAGTATTTT. The encoded protein is CASSIDLNTDTQYF.

J is TRBJ1-3 and V is TRBV30; D perhaps matches TRBD1 (5 bases). The CDR3 runs to 16 residues. The V end lost 0 bases, the J end lost 2 bases, and 14 bases lay between the germline ends. The V gene's germline CDR1 is GTSNPN and CDR2 SVGIG (reference sequence). The CDR3 loop is CAWSVSRAYPGNTIYF. As DNA, the CDR3 is TGTGCCTGGAGTGTCAGCAGGGCCTACCCTGGAAACACCATATATTTT.

The V and J genes are TRBV18 and TRBJ2-7; 8 nucleotides match TRBD1. This CDR3 comprises 15 residues. CDR1 is KGHSH, CDR2 LQKENI, per germline. V shed 4 bases and J 2 bases; nucleotides not matched to a gene: 7. CDR3 nucleotides: TGTGCCAGCTCACTTTTTGTGACAGGGGCCTACGAGCAGTACTTC. Amino acid sequence: CASSLFVTGAYEQYF.